What follows describes a single T cell receptor beta chain. The data belong to a study of blood T cell repertoires in COVID-19. Study background: The United States, Italy and Spain were the sources of the acute and convalescent COVID-19 samples.

Only in-frame clones appear in the TCRdb table, and some are missing; sequencing was by immunoSEQ multiplex PCR. The sample has about 250,000 clones, 86% seen once; the top ten hold roughly 15%. Trimming pared 4 bases from V and 4 bases from J, leaving 16 bases between. Germline V lookup: CDR1 MNHEY, CDR2 SMNVEV (reference sequence). The CDR3 loop spans 16 amino acids. This sequence originates from a man in his late teens or twenties who had recovered from COVID-19. The V call is TRBV27, the J call TRBJ1-4; maybe TRBD1 (6 bases). The sequencing sample was made of PBMCs or T cells enriched from blood (not recorded which). This CDR3 reads CASSSLQGLFNEKLFF. The CDR3 region has the DNA TGTGCCAGCAGTTCCCTCCAGGGGCTATTTAATGAAAAACTGTTTTTT.